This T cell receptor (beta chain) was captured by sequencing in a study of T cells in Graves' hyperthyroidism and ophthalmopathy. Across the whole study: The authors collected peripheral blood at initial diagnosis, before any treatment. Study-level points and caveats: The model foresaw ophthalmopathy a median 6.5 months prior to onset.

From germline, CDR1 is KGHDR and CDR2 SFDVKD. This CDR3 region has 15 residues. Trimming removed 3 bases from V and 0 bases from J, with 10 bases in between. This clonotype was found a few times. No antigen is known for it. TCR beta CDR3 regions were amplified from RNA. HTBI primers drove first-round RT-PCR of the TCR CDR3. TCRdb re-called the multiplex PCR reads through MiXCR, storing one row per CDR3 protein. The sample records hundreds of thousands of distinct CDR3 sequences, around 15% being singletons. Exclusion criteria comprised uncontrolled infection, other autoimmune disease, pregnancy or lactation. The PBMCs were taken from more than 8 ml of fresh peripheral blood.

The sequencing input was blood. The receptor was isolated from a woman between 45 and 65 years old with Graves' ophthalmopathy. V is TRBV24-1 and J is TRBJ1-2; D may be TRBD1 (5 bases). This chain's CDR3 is CATSDATEANYGYTF. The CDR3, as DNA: TGTGCCACCAGTGATGCGACAGAAGCTAACTATGGCTACACCTTC.